The 2 T cell receptor beta chains below come from one sample, sequenced in a study of T cells in Graves' hyperthyroidism and ophthalmopathy. Researchers amplified the TCR beta CDR3 regions from RNA transcripts. The HTBI primer set was used in a first-round RT-PCR of the TCR CDR3. TCRdb reprocessed the multiplex PCR reads with MiXCR, giving one entry per CDR3 protein. The data contain approximately 720,000 distinct CDR3 sequences, approximately 18% of them singletons. The sample comprised blood. Receptors originate from a woman between 45 and 65 years old with Graves' hyperthyroidism that later progressed to Graves' ophthalmopathy.

This chain uses TRBV24-1 with TRBJ2-3, with 10 nucleotides matching TRBD2. Trimming took 5 bases from V and 3 from J; bases not matched to a gene: 4. Germline values: CDR1 KGHDR, CDR2 SFDVKD. This CDR3 region has 15 residues. CDR3 bases: TGTGCCACCAGTGGGGCTAGCGGGGGAACAGATACGCAGTATTTT. Amino acid sequence: CATSGASGGTDTQYF.

Many counts were recorded for this clonotype. This chain uses TRBV11-2 with TRBJ2-3; D not certain. Germline values: CDR1 SGHAT, CDR2 FQNNGV. Trimming pared 2 bases from V and 5 bases from J, leaving 8 bases between. This CDR3 spans 13 amino acids. The CDR3 loop is CASSLREGDTQYF. CDR3 nucleotides: TGTGCCAGCAGCTTAAGGGAAGGAGATACGCAGTATTTT.